This TCR beta chain was identified in a study of shared clonotypes between healthy human individuals. This CDR3 contains 16 residues. V lost 0 bases, J lost 5 bases, and 7 bases stayed unmatched. The germline V gene encodes CDR1 SGHDT and CDR2 YYEEEE. Authors' processing steps: Sequence data from immunoSEQ were junction-only and lacked quality scores; consequently, filtering differed. This table comes from immunoSEQ multiplex PCR, and its TCRdb copy is limited to in-frame clones, with some not included. The V and J calls and clone size are taken from that table; D and trimming were inferred from the DNA. The sample has 2,500,000 or so clones, under 95% seen once.

Source material: naive CD4+ T cells from PBMCs. Subset here: CD45RA+ positively selected. The clonotype comes from a man aged 18-30 years in good health. Some clones in this sample may be carry-over from other donors' samples. The genes are TRBV5-6 and TRBJ2-3; 9 bases agree with TRBD2. The CDR3 here is CASSLVWREGRDTQYF. CDR3 nucleotides: TGTGCCAGCAGCTTGGTTTGGCGGGAGGGCCGAGATACGCAGTATTTT.